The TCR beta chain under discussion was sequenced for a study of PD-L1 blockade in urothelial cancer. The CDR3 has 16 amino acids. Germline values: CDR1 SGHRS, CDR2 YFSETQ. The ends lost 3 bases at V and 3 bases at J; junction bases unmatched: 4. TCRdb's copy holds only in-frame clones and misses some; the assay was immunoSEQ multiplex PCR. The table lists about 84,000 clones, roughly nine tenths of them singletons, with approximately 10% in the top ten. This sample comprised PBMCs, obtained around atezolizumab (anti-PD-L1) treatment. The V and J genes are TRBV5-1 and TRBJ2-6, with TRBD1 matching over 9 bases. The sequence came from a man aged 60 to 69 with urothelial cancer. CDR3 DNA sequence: TGCGCCAGCAGCTGGGACAGGGATGGTGGGGCCAACGTCCTGACTTTC. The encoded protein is CASSWDRDGGANVLTF.